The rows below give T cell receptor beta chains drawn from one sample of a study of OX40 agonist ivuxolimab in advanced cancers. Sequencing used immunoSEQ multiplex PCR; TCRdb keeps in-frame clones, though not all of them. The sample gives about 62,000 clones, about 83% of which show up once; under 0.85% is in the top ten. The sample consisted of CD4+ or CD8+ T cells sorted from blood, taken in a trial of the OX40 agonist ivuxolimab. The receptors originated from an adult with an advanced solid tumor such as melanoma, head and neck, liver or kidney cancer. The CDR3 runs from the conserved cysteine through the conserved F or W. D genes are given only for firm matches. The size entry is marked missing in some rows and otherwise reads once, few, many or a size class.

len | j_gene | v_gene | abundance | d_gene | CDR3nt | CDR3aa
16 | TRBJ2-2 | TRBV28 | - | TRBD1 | TGTGCCAGCAGTTTCACTGGACAGGGGGCTACCGGGGAGCTGTTTTTT | CASSFTGQGATGELFF
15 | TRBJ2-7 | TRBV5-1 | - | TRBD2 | TGCGCCAGCAGCCAACGCGGGACTAGCGCCTACGAGCAGTACTTC | CASSQRGTSAYEQYF
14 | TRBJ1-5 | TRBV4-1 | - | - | TGCGCCAGCAGCCAAGACACACCCGATCAGCCCCAGCATTTT | CASSQDTPDQPQHF
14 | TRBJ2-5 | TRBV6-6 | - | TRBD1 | TGTGCCAGCAGATACGGACAGGCCAGGGAGACCCAGTACTTC | CASRYGQARETQYF
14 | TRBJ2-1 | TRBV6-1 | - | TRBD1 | TGTGCCAGCACCCTGCGGCAGGGGGCGATTGAGCAGTTCTTC | CASTLRQGAIEQFF
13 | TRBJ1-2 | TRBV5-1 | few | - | TGCGCCAGCAGCTTGGCAGGGGACTATGGCTACACCTTC | CASSLAGDYGYTF
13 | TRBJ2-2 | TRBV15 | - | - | TGTGCCACCAGCAGAGTCCAGACCGGGGAGCTGTTTTTT | CATSRVQTGELFF
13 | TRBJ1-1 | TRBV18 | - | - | TGTGCCAGCTCACAAGGACAGAACACTGAAGCTTTCTTT | CASSQGQNTEAFF
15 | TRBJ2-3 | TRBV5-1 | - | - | TGCGCCAGCAGCTTGGAGGGGGGCAACACAGATACGCAGTATTTT | CASSLEGGNTDTQYF
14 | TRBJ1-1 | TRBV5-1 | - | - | TGCGCCAGCAGCTTGGTTAAGAAGGGGCGTGAAGCTTTCTTT | CASSLVKKGREAFF
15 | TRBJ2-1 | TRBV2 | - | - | TGTGCCAGCAGTGTCGCGCCGAGCTCCTACAATGAGCAGTTCTTC | CASSVAPSSYNEQFF
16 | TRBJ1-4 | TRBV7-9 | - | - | TGTGCCAGCAGCCCTTGGCGAGCAGATCAAGGTGAAAAACTGTTTTTT | CASSPWRADQGEKLFF
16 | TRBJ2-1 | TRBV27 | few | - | TGTGCCAGCAGTTTAGCCAGCCGCGGGTCCTACAATGAGCAGTTCTTC | CASSLASRGSYNEQFF
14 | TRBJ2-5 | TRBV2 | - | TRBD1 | TGTGCCAGCAGTAAAAACAGGGGAAGGGAGACCCAGTACTTC | CASSKNRGRETQYF
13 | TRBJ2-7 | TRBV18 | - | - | TGTGCCAGCTCACCCCGAGAGGACTACGAGCAGTACTTC | CASSPREDYEQYF